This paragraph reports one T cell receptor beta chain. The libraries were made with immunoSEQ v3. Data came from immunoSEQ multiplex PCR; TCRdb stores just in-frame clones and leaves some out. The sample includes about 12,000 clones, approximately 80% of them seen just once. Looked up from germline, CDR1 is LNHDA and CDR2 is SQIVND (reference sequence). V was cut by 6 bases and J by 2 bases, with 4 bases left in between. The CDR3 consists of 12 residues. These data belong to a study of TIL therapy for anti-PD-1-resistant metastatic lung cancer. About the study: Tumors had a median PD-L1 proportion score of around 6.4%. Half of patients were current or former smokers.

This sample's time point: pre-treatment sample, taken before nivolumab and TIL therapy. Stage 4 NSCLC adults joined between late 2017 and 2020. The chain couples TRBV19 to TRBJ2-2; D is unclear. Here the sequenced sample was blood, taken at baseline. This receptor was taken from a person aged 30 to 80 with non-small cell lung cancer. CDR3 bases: TGTGCCAGTAGGAAAAACACCGGGGAGCTGTTTTTT. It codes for CASRKNTGELFF.